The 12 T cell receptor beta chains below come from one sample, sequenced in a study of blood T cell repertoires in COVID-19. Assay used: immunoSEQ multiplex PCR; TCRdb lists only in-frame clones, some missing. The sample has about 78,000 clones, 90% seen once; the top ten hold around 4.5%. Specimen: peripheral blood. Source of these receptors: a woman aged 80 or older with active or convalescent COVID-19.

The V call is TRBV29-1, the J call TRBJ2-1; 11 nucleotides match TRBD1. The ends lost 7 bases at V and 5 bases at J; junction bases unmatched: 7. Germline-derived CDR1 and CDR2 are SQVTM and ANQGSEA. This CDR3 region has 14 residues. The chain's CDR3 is CSGWLGQGDNEQFF. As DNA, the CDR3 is TGCAGCGGCTGGTTGGGACAGGGGGACAATGAGCAGTTCTTC.

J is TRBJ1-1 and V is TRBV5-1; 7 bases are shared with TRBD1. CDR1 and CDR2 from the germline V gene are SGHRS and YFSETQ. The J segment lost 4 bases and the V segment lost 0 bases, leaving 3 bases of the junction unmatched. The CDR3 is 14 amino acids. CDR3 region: CASSLGQGSTEAFF. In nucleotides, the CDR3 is TGCGCCAGCAGCTTGGGACAGGGTTCCACTGAAGCTTTCTTT.

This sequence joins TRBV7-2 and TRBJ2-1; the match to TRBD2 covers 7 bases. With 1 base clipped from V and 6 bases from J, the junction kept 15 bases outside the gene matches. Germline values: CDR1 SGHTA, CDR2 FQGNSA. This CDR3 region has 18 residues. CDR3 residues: CASSLVYWNAGEGNEQFF. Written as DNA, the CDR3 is TGTGCCAGCAGCTTAGTGTATTGGAATGCGGGGGAGGGCAATGAGCAGTTCTTC.

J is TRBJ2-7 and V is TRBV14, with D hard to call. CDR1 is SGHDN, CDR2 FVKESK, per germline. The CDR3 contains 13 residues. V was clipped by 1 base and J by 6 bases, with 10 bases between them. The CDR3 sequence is CASSQVRGGEQYF. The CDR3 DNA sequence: TGTGCCAGCAGCCAAGTACGAGGTGGCGAGCAGTACTTC.

For the CDR3, the DNA is TGTGCCAGCAGTTCCCGGGACAGGGGGCGCTCCTATGGCTACACCTTC. Protein product: CASSSRDRGRSYGYTF. V is TRBV27 and J is TRBJ1-2; 12 bases are a match to TRBD1. Germline V lookup: CDR1 MNHEY, CDR2 SMNVEV (reference sequence). V shed 4 bases and J 4 bases; nucleotides not matched to a gene: 7. CDR3 length equals 16 residues.

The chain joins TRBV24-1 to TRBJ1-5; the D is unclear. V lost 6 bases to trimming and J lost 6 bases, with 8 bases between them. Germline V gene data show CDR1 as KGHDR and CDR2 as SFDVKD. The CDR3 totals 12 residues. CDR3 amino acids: CATSRGVQPQHF. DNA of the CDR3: TGTGCCACCAGTCGCGGGGTTCAGCCCCAGCATTTT.

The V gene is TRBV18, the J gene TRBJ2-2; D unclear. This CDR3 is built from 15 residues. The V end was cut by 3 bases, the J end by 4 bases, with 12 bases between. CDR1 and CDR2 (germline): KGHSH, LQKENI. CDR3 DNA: TGTGCCAGCTCACCTTTTGTCATCGGCACCGGGGAGCTGTTTTTT. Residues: CASSPFVIGTGELFF.

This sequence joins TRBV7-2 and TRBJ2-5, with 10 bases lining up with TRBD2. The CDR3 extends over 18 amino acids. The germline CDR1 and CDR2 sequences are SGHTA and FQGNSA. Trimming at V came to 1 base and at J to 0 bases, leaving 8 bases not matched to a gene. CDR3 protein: CASSLVRTSGTYQETQYF. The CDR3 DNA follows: TGTGCCAGCAGCTTAGTGAGGACTAGCGGAACGTACCAAGAGACCCAGTACTTC.

The CDR3 region has the DNA TGTGCCAGTAGCAGACAATTAATGAACACTGAAGCTTTCTTT. Translating gives CASSRQLMNTEAFF. The chain links TRBV19 to TRBJ1-1; no reliable D call. Germline CDR1 reads LNHDA; CDR2 reads SQIVND (reference sequence). CDR3 size: 14 residues. The ends were cut back, 6 bases at V and 0 bases at J, with 11 bases in the middle.

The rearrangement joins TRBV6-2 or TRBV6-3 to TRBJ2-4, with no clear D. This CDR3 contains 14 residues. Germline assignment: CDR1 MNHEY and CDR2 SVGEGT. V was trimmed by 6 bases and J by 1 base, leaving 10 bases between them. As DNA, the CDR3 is TGTGCCAGCAGCCTAGATCCGGCCAAAAACATTCAGTACTTC. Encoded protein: CASSLDPAKNIQYF.

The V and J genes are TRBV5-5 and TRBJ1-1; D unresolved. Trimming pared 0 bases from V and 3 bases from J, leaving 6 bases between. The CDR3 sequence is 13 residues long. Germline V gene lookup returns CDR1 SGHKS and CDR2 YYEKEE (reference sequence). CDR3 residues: CASSLAPDTEAFF. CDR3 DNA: TGTGCCAGCAGCTTGGCCCCGGACACTGAAGCTTTCTTT.

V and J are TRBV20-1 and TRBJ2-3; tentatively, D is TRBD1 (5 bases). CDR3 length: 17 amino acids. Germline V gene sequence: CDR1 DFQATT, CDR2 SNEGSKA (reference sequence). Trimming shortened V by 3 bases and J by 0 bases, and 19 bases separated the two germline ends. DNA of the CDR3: TGCAGTGCTAGTCCCCTTAGTGGGGCACCTAGCACAGATACGCAGTATTTT. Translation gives CSASPLSGAPSTDTQYF.